These 7 T cell receptor beta chains were sequenced from one sample in a study of cytotoxic CD8 clonotypes in ibrutinib-treated CLL. The method was immunoSEQ multiplex PCR; TCRdb's version includes in-frame clones alone and lacks a portion of them. The sample includes roughly 24,000 clones, approximately 81% seen only once; the top ten take around 8.1%. The material was PBMCs, obtained before ibrutinib treatment. The receptor source for this set is a human donor with chronic lymphocytic leukemia.

This chain links TRBV25-1 with TRBJ1-1; possible D gene TRBD1, 5 bases. The germline V gene encodes CDR1 MGHDK and CDR2 SYGVNS. The CDR3 is 16 amino acids. With 4 bases removed from V and 0 bases from J, the gap between germline ends came to 15 bases. The CDR3 region has the DNA TGTGCCAGCAGTGGGGGACGAGGGAAGTTGAACACTGAAGCTTTCTTT. It yields the protein CASSGGRGKLNTEAFF.

The J gene is TRBJ2-1, the V gene TRBV15; D gene unclear. V lost 1 base to trimming and J lost 7 bases, with 8 bases between them. Looked up from germline, CDR1 is LNHNV and CDR2 is YYDKDF (reference sequence). The CDR3 length is 13 residues. The CDR3 nucleotides read TGTGCCACCAGCAGAGGAGAAGTAAATGAGCAGTTCTTC. Encoded protein: CATSRGEVNEQFF.

This clone was picked up a small number of times. The gene calls are TRBV2 and TRBJ2-1, with D hard to call. V was cut by 1 base and J by 0 bases, with 13 bases left in between. CDR3 size: 17 residues. Germline CDR1 reads SNHLY; CDR2 reads FYNNEI. CDR3 amino acids: CASSEVTRLSSYNEQFF. CDR3 bases: TGTGCCAGCAGTGAAGTAACCAGGCTAAGCTCCTACAATGAGCAGTTCTTC. The full variable domain, its missing parts supplied by reference TRBV2 and TRBJ2-1, is EPEVTQTPSHQVTQMGQEVILRCVPISNHLYFYWYRQILGQKVEFLVSFYNNEISEKSEIFDDQFSVERPDGSNFTLKIRSTKLEDSAMYFCASSEVTRLSSYNEQFFGPGTRLTVL.

This chain joins TRBV2 and TRBJ2-5; 9 bases align to TRBD2. The J call may be mistaken, given a closer DNA end match to TRBJ2-7. Germline V gene sequence: CDR1 SNHLY, CDR2 FYNNEI. The CDR3 consists of 15 residues. The CDR3 here is CASSDLGLARAEQYF. As DNA, the CDR3 is TGTGCCAGCAGTGATCTGGGACTAGCTCGGGCCGAGCAGTACTTC.

The gene calls are TRBV29-1 and TRBJ2-1; 7 nucleotides line up with TRBD2. CDR3 length: 14 residues. V trimming: 6 bases; J trimming: 3 bases; junction bases outside the gene matches: 8. The germline V gene encodes CDR1 SQVTM and CDR2 ANQGSEA. CDR3 DNA sequence: TGCAGCGTCGGGTCCGGGACTATCTACAATGAGCAGTTCTTC. Translating it yields CSVGSGTIYNEQFF.

The chain couples TRBV5-1 to TRBJ1-2; TRBD1 might be the D (6 bases). Between the trimmed V and J ends, which lost 0 bases and 2 bases, there was a span of 11 bases. This CDR3 region has 15 residues. CDR1 SGHRS and CDR2 YFSETQ come from the germline V gene. The CDR3 nucleotides are TGCGCCAGCAGCTTGGAGTCAGGGGCGAACTATGGCTACACCTTC. It translates to CASSLESGANYGYTF.

This clone turned up a few times. The rearrangement uses TRBV13 and TRBJ1-2; no clear D. The CDR3 loop spans 14 amino acids. Trimming left V 4 bases short and J 2 bases short, with 11 bases between. Germline V lookup: CDR1 PRHDT, CDR2 FYEKMQ (reference sequence). CDR3 in DNA: TGTGCCAGCAGCTGGGGAACCGCCAACTATGGCTACACCTTC. This gives the protein CASSWGTANYGYTF.